The 18 T cell receptor beta chains below come from one sample, sequenced in a study of Graves' ophthalmopathy and Graves' hyperthyroidism. The authors amplified TCR beta CDR3 regions from RNA transcripts. RT-PCR in the first round used HTBI primers; a second-round multiplex PCR followed. TCRdb processed the multiplex PCR reads anew with MiXCR; each CDR3 protein has one entry. The sample shows about 620,000 distinct CDR3 sequences, around a fifth of them seen only once. The sequenced sample consisted of peripheral blood. Receptor source: a woman aged 18-30 years with stable Graves' hyperthyroidism. Some clones in this sample may be carry-over from other donors' samples.

The chain recombines TRBV6-2 or TRBV6-3 with TRBJ2-2; D gene uncertain. CDR1 and CDR2 (germline): MNHEY, SVGEGT. Trimming stripped 8 bases from V and 6 bases from J, with 13 bases between. CDR3 length: 13 amino acids. Here the CDR3 reads CASDTHAAGELFF. The CDR3 nucleotides are TGTGCCAGCGACACCCATGCGGCCGGGGAGCTGTTTTTT.

This clonotype has only a few counts. The chain is built from TRBV7-2 and TRBJ2-2; D may be TRBD2 (6 bases). The CDR3 runs to 15 residues. Germline-derived CDR1 and CDR2 are SGHTA and FQGNSA. Trimming cost V 5 bases and J 4 bases, with 14 bases left between them. The CDR3 loop is CASSRDFLRTGELFF. The CDR3 DNA sequence: TGTGCCAGCAGCCGGGACTTTCTCCGCACCGGGGAGCTGTTTTTT.

This clonotype was observed at least ten times. The chain has TRBV10-3 and TRBJ1-2; 9 bases are a match to TRBD1. The ends lost 0 bases at V and 4 bases at J; junction bases unmatched: 6. Per germline, CDR1 ENHRY and CDR2 SYGVKD. The CDR3 spans 16 residues. The CDR3 sequence: CAISESLGDRAYGYTF. The CDR3 bases are TGTGCCATCAGTGAGTCTTTGGGGGACAGGGCCTATGGCTACACCTTC.

This clonotype appeared many times. The chain employs TRBV28 and TRBJ1-1; D is uncertain. CDR1 and CDR2 from the germline V gene are MDHEN and SYDVKM. Trimming cost V 5 bases and J 5 bases, with 9 bases left between them. The CDR3 spans 12 residues. The CDR3 protein is CASSPLQTEAFF. The CDR3 DNA is TGTGCCAGCAGTCCTCTCCAAACTGAAGCTTTCTTT.

This clonotype was detected only a few times. The V gene is TRBV6-1, the J gene TRBJ1-1; possible D gene TRBD1, 5 bases. The CDR3 has 13 residues. V was trimmed by 6 bases and J by 0 bases, leaving 8 bases between them. CDR1 and CDR2 (germline): MNHNS, SASEGT. The CDR3, as DNA: TGTGCCAGCAGATGGGACTTGAACACTGAAGCTTTCTTT. Translation gives CASRWDLNTEAFF.

This clonotype was counted ten times or more. CDR3 nucleotide sequence: TGTGCCAGCAGGGCGGCAGGGGGCACTGAAGCTTTCTTT. Encoded protein: CASRAAGGTEAFF. The chain links TRBV6-2 or TRBV6-3 to TRBJ1-1; 7 bases agree with TRBD1. The CDR3 totals 13 residues. With 6 bases clipped from V and 4 bases from J, the junction kept 5 bases outside the gene matches. CDR1 is MNHEY and CDR2 is SVGEGT in the germline V gene.

Many counts were recorded for this clonotype. The rearrangement links TRBV11-2 to TRBJ1-5, with D possibly TRBD1 on 5 matching bases. Germline CDR1 and CDR2: SGHAT and FQNNGV. The CDR3 contains 15 residues. Trimming pared 0 bases from V and 3 bases from J, leaving 9 bases between. As DNA, the CDR3 is TGTGCCAGCAGCTTAGAATCAGGGACCAATCAGCCCCAGCATTTT. It translates to CASSLESGTNQPQHF. Using reference TRBV11-2 and TRBJ1-5 for the parts outside the CDR3, the full variable domain is EAGVAQSPRYKIIEKRQSVAFWCNPISGHATLYWYQQILGQGPKLLIQFQNNGVVDDSQLPKDRFSAERLKGVDSTLKIQPAKLEDSAVYLCASSLESGTNQPQHFGDGTRLSIL.

The V and J genes are TRBV6-4 and TRBJ2-1, with D possibly matching TRBD2 (5 bases). Trimming took 1 base from V and 9 from J, leaving 22 bases between them. Germline V gives CDR1 MRHNA, CDR2 SNTAGT. This CDR3 comprises 17 residues. CDR3 protein: CASSDYSVGIPLGEQFF. In DNA, the CDR3 is TGTGCCAGCAGTGACTATAGCGTTGGGATCCCCCTAGGTGAGCAGTTCTTC.

This clonotype was seen many times. This sequence joins TRBV6-2 or TRBV6-3 and TRBJ1-2; 11 bases are shared with TRBD1. V dropped 10 bases and J dropped 7; count of bases not matched to a gene: 17. This CDR3 is built from 16 residues. Looked up from germline, CDR1 is MNHEY and CDR2 is SVGEGT. CDR3 bases: TGTGCCACCCCGTTATTCGGTCGGACAGGGGGCTGTGGCTACACCTTC. Amino acids: CATPLFGRTGGCGYTF.

In its sample, this clonotype was seen many times. This chain joins TRBV6-2 or TRBV6-3 and TRBJ1-5; 9 nucleotides agree with TRBD1. The CDR3 is made up of 14 amino acids. Looked up from germline, CDR1 is MNHEY and CDR2 is SVGEGT. Losses at the gene ends were 6 bases for V and 4 bases for J; bases not matched to a gene: 4. The CDR3 sequence is CASRLDRGNQPQHF. The CDR3 DNA reads as TGTGCCAGCAGGTTGGACAGGGGAAATCAGCCCCAGCATTTT.

The rearrangement links TRBV28 to TRBJ1-2; TRBD1 agrees at 7 bases. The V gene's germline CDR1 is MDHEN and CDR2 SYDVKM. The CDR3 is 14 amino acids. The V segment lost 7 bases and the J segment 5 bases; nucleotides outside the gene matches: 10. DNA for the CDR3: TGTGCCAGCATGCTGGATGGGGACAGTTATGGCTACACCTTC. This sequence encodes CASMLDGDSYGYTF.

The gene calls are TRBV15 and TRBJ1-2, with D perhaps matching TRBD1 (5 bases). The CDR3 contains 16 residues. Trimming stripped 3 bases from V and 2 bases from J, with 16 bases between. Germline CDR1 reads LNHNV; CDR2 reads YYDKDF (reference sequence). This CDR3 is CATSRGSGATNYGYTF. CDR3 sequence (DNA): TGTGCCACCAGCAGGGGATCCGGGGCTACGAACTATGGCTACACCTTC.

This clonotype was detected many times. A much larger clone sits a single nucleotide away, making a read error possible. V is TRBV12-3 or TRBV12-4 and J is TRBJ2-5, with 10 bases that match TRBD1. V lost 11 bases, J lost 2 bases, and 8 bases stayed unmatched. The CDR3 is made up of 14 amino acids. The CDR3 DNA reads as TGTGCCGGCGGGACAGGGGTCTCACAAGAGACCCAGTACTTC. This translates into CAGGTGVSQETQYF.

This clonotype was counted many times. The genes are TRBV29-1 and TRBJ1-3; 7 bases line up with TRBD1. The CDR3 consists of 15 residues. CDR1 is SQVTM, CDR2 ANQGSEA, per germline. Losses at the gene ends were 7 bases for V and 3 bases for J; bases not matched to a gene: 12. This CDR3 reads CSGSYRGAGGNTIYF. The DNA of the CDR3 is TGCAGCGGCTCCTACAGGGGAGCAGGTGGAAACACCATATATTTT.

This clonotype was counted ten times or more. This chain links TRBV30 with TRBJ1-1, with D maybe TRBD1 (5 bases). The CDR3 covers 15 residues. The V end was cut by 2 bases, the J end by 6 bases, with 19 bases between. Germline V gene lookup returns CDR1 GTSNPN and CDR2 SVGIG (reference sequence). The CDR3 nucleotides read TGTGCCTGGAGTCTGAGCCGGGGGGGTATCCCTGAAGCTTTCTTT. Translating gives CAWSLSRGGIPEAFF.

This clonotype occurred many times. V gene TRBV4-2 combines with J gene TRBJ1-2, with D perhaps TRBD1 (5 bases). Between the trimmed V and J ends, which lost 1 base and 6 bases, there was a span of 12 bases. Germline CDR1 reads LGHNA; CDR2 reads YNFKEQ. The CDR3 is 14 residues long. The CDR3 nucleotides are TGTGCCAGCAGCCAAGGGGCAACAGGCGATGGCTACACCTTC. Protein product: CASSQGATGDGYTF.

The chain recombines TRBV20-1 with TRBJ1-5, with D possibly being TRBD1 (5 bases). Deletions cut 4 bases from V and 6 bases from J, with 16 bases between. This CDR3 contains 14 residues. Germline assignment: CDR1 DFQATT and CDR2 SNEGSKA (reference sequence). The CDR3 loop is CSATFQGVTQPQHF. Written as DNA, the CDR3 is TGCAGTGCTACTTTTCAGGGCGTCACTCAGCCCCAGCATTTT.

The chain employs TRBV7-2 and TRBJ2-7; D is undetermined. V lost 1 base and J lost 4, with 11 bases in between. Germline lookup yields CDR1 SGHTA and CDR2 FQGNSA. The CDR3 sequence is 14 residues long. The CDR3 reads CASSLEHGSYEQYF. The CDR3 DNA reads TGTGCCAGCAGCTTAGAACATGGATCTTACGAGCAGTACTTC.